A single sample gave rise to the 26 T cell receptor beta chains below, sequenced in a study of CD8 T cells in Susac syndrome. It was with random hexamers that roughly 0.45 to 1 ug RNA was reverse transcribed. MiXCR was run by TCRdb on the immunoSEQ multiplex PCR reads, yielding one entry per CDR3 protein. This sample has around 220,000 distinct CDR3 sequences, with roughly 92% found just once. Source material: CD8+ T cells from PBMCs. These receptor sequences come from a human donor with multiple sclerosis.

This clonotype was seen once. CDR3 amino acids: CAISQGDGNQPQHF. The CDR3 nucleotides read TGTGCCATCAGTCAAGGGGACGGCAATCAGCCCCAGCATTTT. The chain recombines TRBV10-3 with TRBJ1-5; weak D call: TRBD1 (5 bases). The length of the CDR3 is 14 residues. V lost 5 bases and J 2 bases, leaving 10 bases between the germline ends. Germline CDR1 and CDR2: ENHRY and SYGVKD.

This chain connects TRBV7-3 to TRBJ2-2; no clear D gene. In germline, CDR1 is SGHTA, CDR2 FQGTGA. The CDR3 consists of 15 residues. V was pared by 4 bases and J by 3 bases, with 12 bases between. CDR3: CASSSEAADTGELFF. The CDR3 coding sequence is TGTGCCAGCAGCTCCGAGGCAGCCGACACCGGGGAGCTGTTTTTT.

The gene calls are TRBV19 and TRBJ2-7, with a possible D match to TRBD2 (5 bases). The CDR3 is 11 amino acids. The V end lost 5 bases, the J end lost 6 bases, and 8 bases lay between the germline ends. CDR1 is LNHDA, CDR2 SQIVND, per germline (reference sequence). The CDR3 loop reads CASSRGVEQYF. CDR3 in DNA: TGTGCCAGTAGTCGGGGAGTCGAGCAGTACTTC. Supplemented by reference TRBV19 and TRBJ2-7, the full variable domain reads DGGITQSPKYLFRKEGQNVTLSCEQNLNHDAMYWYRQDPGQGLRLIYYSQIVNDFQKGDIAEGYSVSREKKESFPLTVTSAQKNPTAFYLCASSRGVEQYFGPGTRLTVT.

The chain is built from TRBV7-9 and TRBJ2-2; D may be TRBD1 or TRBD2 (6 bases each). Germline V gene data show CDR1 as SEHNR and CDR2 as FQNEAQ (reference sequence). CDR3 length: 13 amino acids. CDR3 coding DNA: TGTGCAGGGGGGCCCGTTAACACCGGGGAGCTGTTTTTT. It is translated as CAGGPVNTGELFF.

The chain combines TRBV5-6 with TRBJ2-2; TRBD2 matches 10 bases. In germline, CDR1 is SGHDT, CDR2 YYEEEE. CDR3 length equals 15 residues. After removal of 1 base from V and 6 bases from J, the junction contained 3 bases not matched to a gene. As DNA, the CDR3 is TGTGCCAGCAGCTTGTCGACTAGCGGGCCCGGGGAGCTGTTTTTT. Translated, it gives CASSLSTSGPGELFF.

The chain joins TRBV12-3 or TRBV12-4 to TRBJ2-1, with D possibly matching TRBD2 (6 bases). The length of the CDR3 is 14 residues. V lost 5 bases to trimming and J lost 7 bases, with 15 bases between them. For the CDR3, the DNA is TGTGCCAGCAGTCTCGGGGGTACGGGGAATGAGCAGTTCTTC. Protein product: CASSLGGTGNEQFF.

The J gene is TRBJ2-7, the V gene TRBV19; perhaps TRBD1 as D (6 bases). CDR1 and CDR2 (germline): LNHDA, SQIVND (reference sequence). V shed 5 bases and J shed 3 bases, with 11 bases lying between them. There are 13 residues in the CDR3. This CDR3 reads CASSPTGSYEQYF. The CDR3 nucleotides read TGTGCCAGTAGTCCAACAGGGAGCTACGAGCAGTACTTC.

This chain connects TRBV6-5 to TRBJ2-7, with D hard to call. The germline V gene has CDR1 MNHEY and CDR2 SVGAGI. The CDR3 consists of 14 residues. V was clipped by 0 bases and J by 7 bases, with 13 bases between them. CDR3 region: CASSYSPNSLEQYF. For the CDR3, the DNA is TGTGCCAGCAGTTACTCGCCTAACTCTTTGGAGCAGTACTTC.

The chain employs TRBV27 and TRBJ2-1, with 7 positions matching TRBD2. Germline V gene sequence: CDR1 MNHEY, CDR2 SMNVEV (reference sequence). Unmatched junction bases numbered 6, after V lost 3 bases and J lost 4 bases. This CDR3 is 15 amino acids long. CDR3 in amino acids: CASSLSGVGYNEQFF. CDR3 in DNA: TGTGCCAGCAGTTTGAGCGGGGTAGGTTACAATGAGCAGTTCTTC.

The chain carries TRBV20-1 and TRBJ1-3; D gene unclear. This CDR3 spans 11 amino acids. The V end lost 7 bases, the J end lost 0 bases, and 4 bases lay between the germline ends. Germline-derived CDR1 and CDR2 are DFQATT and SNEGSKA (reference sequence). The CDR3 spells CSVASGNTIYF. CDR3 sequence (DNA): TGCAGTGTCGCCTCTGGAAACACCATATATTTT.

CDR3 amino acids: CASSSPWTSGLSTDTQYF. CDR3 sequence (DNA): TGTGCCAGCAGCTCCCCTTGGACTAGCGGGCTTAGCACAGATACGCAGTATTTT. The chain uses TRBV7-9 and TRBJ2-3; 11 positions agree with TRBD2. Per the germline V gene, CDR1 is SEHNR and CDR2 is FQNEAQ (reference sequence). V dropped 4 bases and J dropped 0; count of bases not matched to a gene: 9. The CDR3 runs to 18 residues.

The genes are TRBV27 and TRBJ1-5; no clear D gene. Trimming removed 2 bases at V and 7 bases at J, with 15 bases between. Germline V gene sequence: CDR1 MNHEY, CDR2 SMNVEV (reference sequence). There are 15 residues in the CDR3. The CDR3 loop reads CASSLAGSGDQPQHF. CDR3 coding DNA: TGTGCCAGCAGTTTAGCCGGGAGCGGCGACCAGCCCCAGCATTTT.

The chain uses TRBV25-1 and TRBJ2-3; TRBD2 matches at 9 bases. J gave up 4 bases and V 5 bases, and 10 bases lay outside the gene matches. The CDR3 consists of 16 residues. From germline, CDR1 is MGHDK and CDR2 SYGVNS. The CDR3 is CASSPPGLARADTQYF. As DNA, the CDR3 is TGTGCCAGCAGTCCCCCCGGACTAGCGCGGGCAGATACGCAGTATTTT.

As DNA, the CDR3 is TGTGCCACCAGCCCGGGCATCGGGGCAGATACGCAGTATTTT. This encodes CATSPGIGADTQYF. The V and J genes are TRBV15 and TRBJ2-3, with a tentative D call TRBD2 (5 bases). V lost 5 bases and J lost 4, with 13 bases in between. The CDR3 contains 14 residues. Looked up from germline, CDR1 is LNHNV and CDR2 is YYDKDF (reference sequence).

The chain uses TRBV6-6 and TRBJ1-1; no definite D call. V was clipped by 2 bases and J by 5 bases, with 6 bases between them. Germline CDR1 and CDR2: MNHNY and SVGAGI (reference sequence). This CDR3 is built from 12 residues. CDR3 protein: CASSYGRTEAFF. In nucleotides, the CDR3 is TGTGCCAGCAGTTACGGGCGGACTGAAGCTTTCTTT.

The chain is built from TRBV7-8 and TRBJ2-1; 14 nucleotides match TRBD2. V dropped 7 bases and J dropped 9; count of bases not matched to a gene: 8. Per the germline V gene, CDR1 is SGHVS and CDR2 is FQNEAQ. This CDR3 spans 15 amino acids. This CDR3 is CASTLGTSGSGEQFF. CDR3 DNA: TGTGCCAGCACCTTGGGGACTAGCGGGAGCGGTGAGCAGTTCTTC.

V gene TRBV29-1 combines with J gene TRBJ1-2, with unresolved D. Germline CDR1 and CDR2: SQVTM and ANQGSEA. The CDR3 spans 12 residues. Deletions cut 4 bases from V and 2 bases from J, with 8 bases between. CDR3 loop: CSVGDNNYGYTF. In nucleotides, the CDR3 is TGCAGCGTTGGTGACAACAACTATGGCTACACCTTC.

This clonotype has a single count. The V and J genes are TRBV7-9 and TRBJ2-7; D is possibly TRBD1 or TRBD2 (6 bases each). The CDR3 has 13 amino acids. V was shortened by 5 bases and J by 6 bases, with 14 bases between the two germline ends. The V gene's germline CDR1 is SEHNR and CDR2 FQNEAQ (reference sequence). CDR3 in DNA: TGTGCCAGCAGCCCGTTACGGGGGCTCGAGCAGTACTTC. Translating it yields CASSPLRGLEQYF.

This sequence joins TRBV7-9 and TRBJ1-4; 10 nucleotides line up with TRBD1. CDR3 size: 15 residues. In germline, CDR1 is SEHNR, CDR2 FQNEAQ (reference sequence). Trimming cost V 1 base and J 8 bases; bases outside gene matches: 4. In DNA, the CDR3 is TGTGCCAGCAGCTTAGTTACGGGACAGGGGGAAAAACTGTTTTTT. Its translation is CASSLVTGQGEKLFF.

The chain employs TRBV19 and TRBJ1-2; D gene uncertain. The CDR3 has 13 amino acids. Germline CDR1 LNHDA, CDR2 SQIVND (reference sequence). Trimming pared 3 bases from V and 5 bases from J, leaving 10 bases between. The DNA of the CDR3 is TGTGCCAGTAGTATGTCAGTATGGTATGGCTACACCTTC. Its translation is CASSMSVWYGYTF.

This clonotype was seen just once. The rearrangement joins TRBV14 to TRBJ2-4; the match to TRBD2 covers 12 bases. The CDR3 is 17 amino acids. V trimming: 4 bases; J trimming: 2 bases; junction bases outside the gene matches: 6. Germline CDR1 SGHDN, CDR2 FVKESK. The CDR3 DNA reads TGTGCCAGCAGCCGCGGACTAGCGGGATCAACCAAAAACATTCAGTACTTC. It codes for CASSRGLAGSTKNIQYF.

The V call is TRBV15, the J call TRBJ2-2; tentatively, D is TRBD1 or TRBD2 (6 bases each). Per germline, CDR1 LNHNV and CDR2 YYDKDF (reference sequence). The CDR3 is 16 amino acids. V was pared by 6 bases and J by 3 bases, with 17 bases between. CDR3 nucleotides: TGTGCCACCAGGGGCATTTCCGGGGGCTACACCGGGGAGCTGTTTTTT. Amino acid sequence: CATRGISGGYTGELFF.

This clonotype was detected only once. The chain combines TRBV24-1 with TRBJ2-1; 9 positions match TRBD1. This CDR3 is built from 12 residues. V was pared by 10 bases and J by 6 bases, with 3 bases of the junction left unmatched. Germline V gene lookup returns CDR1 KGHDR and CDR2 SFDVKD. CDR3 sequence (DNA): TGTGCCACAGCGACAGGGGGCAATGAGCAGTTCTTC. Amino acid sequence: CATATGGNEQFF.

The J gene is TRBJ1-4, the V gene TRBV12-3 or TRBV12-4; D unresolved. The V end was cut by 3 bases, the J end by 12 bases, with 8 bases between. The CDR3 consists of 11 residues. Here the CDR3 DNA reads TGTGCCAGCAGTTTGGGCCTCGAACTGTTTTTT. Translation gives CASSLGLELFF.

The chain has TRBV5-1 and TRBJ2-7; D call uncertain. The germline CDR1 and CDR2 sequences are SGHRS and YFSETQ. This CDR3 has 13 amino acids. Between the trimmed V and J ends, which lost 0 bases and 2 bases, there was a span of 6 bases. CDR3 amino acids: CASSLDNPYEQYF. The CDR3 coding sequence is TGCGCCAGCAGCTTGGACAATCCCTACGAGCAGTACTTC. The full variable domain, completed using reference TRBV5-1 and TRBJ2-7, is KAGVTQTPRYLIKTRGQQVTLSCSPISGHRSVSWYQQTPGQGLQFLFEYFSETQRNKGNFPGRFSGRQFSNSRSEMNVSTLELGDSALYLCASSLDNPYEQYFGPGTRLTVT.

The chain recombines TRBV9 with TRBJ2-1; perhaps TRBD1 as D (6 bases). CDR1 and CDR2 from the germline V gene are SGDLS and YYNGEE. V was cut by 2 bases and J by 13 bases, with 10 bases left in between. This CDR3 has 11 amino acids. CDR3 DNA sequence: TGTGCCAGCAGCGTGGGGGCGGAACAGTTCTTC. It translates to CASSVGAEQFF.